The entry that follows covers one T cell receptor beta chain sequence. One junction end disagrees with the germline gene, perhaps due to a read error. Germline CDR1 reads SGHRS; CDR2 reads YFSETQ. The CDR3 is 16 amino acids. The sample comes from a study of blood T cells in healthy people across ages. Primers used in a second PCR of roughly 7 to 12 cycles were a sample-barcoded 5' primer and a J-beta primer mix. Using its own MiXCR run on the 5' RACE reads, TCRdb lists one record per CDR3 protein. The table records over 1.5 million distinct CDR3 sequences, approximately 50% of them present only once. The sample was blood. This receptor was obtained from a woman in her 40s in good health. The chain has TRBV5-1 and TRBJ2-5; 8 bases agree with TRBD1. The CDR3 DNA reads as TGCGCCAGCAGATTGGGGACAGGTCACGGCGAAGAGACCCAGTACTTC. Its translation is CASRLGTGHGEETQYF.